The rows below give T cell receptor beta chains drawn from one sample of a study of shared clonotypes between healthy human individuals. Method: immunoSEQ multiplex PCR; TCRdb's copy keeps in-frame clones and lacks some. The top ten hold more than 1.5% of the sample, which has around 1,900,000 clones, 85% to 95% seen once. Sequencing used naive CD8+ T cells from PBMCs. Receptors were obtained from a man between 18 and 29 years old in good health. Some clones in this sample may be carry-over from other donors' samples. CDR3s leave out the opening cysteine and the closing phenylalanine or tryptophan. The order of the fields is clone size, J gene, V gene, CDR3 protein. Not every row has a clone size; where given, it reads once, few, many or a size class.

NA	TRBJ1-1	TRBV28	ASSLTRDRVNTEAF
NA	TRBJ1-2	TRBV27	ASSLATGDGYT
NA	TRBJ1-1	TRBV6-5	ASTGGTEAF
NA	TRBJ2-2	TRBV5-6	ASSLGWTVGELF
NA	TRBJ2-1	TRBV20-1	SASRANEQF
NA	TRBJ1-1	TRBV19	ASSMKGLNTEAF
few	TRBJ2-7	TRBV19	ASSASGTASYEQY
once	TRBJ2-3	TRBV11-3	ASSLPLAGGNTDTQY
NA	TRBJ1-2	TRBV7-8	ASSQRGGYGYT
NA	TRBJ2-3	TRBV7-9	ASQLDRELGTDTQY
NA	TRBJ1-5	TRBV27	ASSWTVYQPQH
NA	TRBJ2-2	TRBV5-6	ASSQVTGPGELF
NA	TRBJ2-2	TRBV7-9	ASSLKRTGANTGELF
NA	TRBJ2-5	TRBV7-9	ASSTTGTGYLRKETQY
NA	TRBJ2-7	TRBV27	ASSFAGEIYEQY
NA	TRBJ2-7	TRBV19	ASSSTGIPSYEQY
NA	TRBJ1-2	TRBV30	AWSVGAPILYGYT
NA	TRBJ2-1	TRBV5-4	ASSLYDEQF
few	TRBJ2-3	TRBV6-4	ASSALTGGADTQY
NA	TRBJ2-1	TRBV6-5	ASSYSVASGEQF
NA	TRBJ1-2	TRBV4-1	ASSQTVRGIYGYT
NA	TRBJ2-7	TRBV4-1	ASSQDPAGPLNEQY
NA	TRBJ2-1	TRBV7-3	ASRPGLSEAEQF
NA	TRBJ2-5	TRBV28	ASSSRDRRETQY